This TCR beta chain derives from a study of CD8 T cells in ankylosing spondylitis. General study points: Reportedly, significant enrichment of disease-linked clones occurred in matched ankylosing spondylitis synovial fluid.

TCRdb itself ran the 5' RACE reads through MiXCR, one entry per CDR3 protein. This sample has 300,000 to 350,000 distinct CDR3 sequences, with about 9.9% found just once. This clonotype was counted between two and nine times. The antigen remains unidentified. V shed 2 bases and J 9 bases; nucleotides not matched to a gene: 5. The CDR3 is made up of 15 amino acids. Germline values: CDR1 MNHEY, CDR2 SVGEGT. The TCR comes from a female donor with ankylosing spondylitis or in good health (not recorded which). The sequenced sample consisted of blood, either unsorted or a sorted T cell fraction (not recorded which). The rearrangement joins TRBV6-2 or TRBV6-3 to TRBJ2-1; TRBD2 agrees at 12 bases. In DNA, the CDR3 is TGTGCCAGCAGTTACCGACTAGCGGGAGCGGCTGAGCAGTTCTTC. It is translated as CASSYRLAGAAEQFF.